Only a few counts were recorded for the clone carrying this TCR beta chain. Its specificity is unknown. V was shortened by 6 bases and J by 4 bases, with 13 bases between the two germline ends. CDR3 size: 13 residues. CDR1 and CDR2 (germline): SEHNR, FQNEAQ (reference sequence). Amplification of TCR beta CDR3 regions used RNA as the template. Using the HTBI primer set, a first-round RT-PCR was run on the TCR CDR3. Each CDR3 protein is one row after TCRdb ran MiXCR on the multiplex PCR reads. The sample yields a few hundred thousand distinct CDR3 sequences, approximately 20% seen once. These data are taken from a study of T cells in Graves' hyperthyroidism and ophthalmopathy. Disease duration under 2 months; hyperthyroidism patients were aged 18 to 65. Study-wide findings and caveats: The model made its ophthalmopathy prediction, and onset followed a median approximately 6 months later. Stable hyperthyroidism was separated from ophthalmopathy by a model based on 13 V-J features. Blood held most thyroid clonotypes expanded above 0.001 frequency.

Sample: blood. This receptor was obtained from a man aged 35 to 55 with Graves' hyperthyroidism. The gene calls are TRBV7-9 and TRBJ2-7; D tentatively fits TRBD1 or TRBD2 (5 bases each). The CDR3 sequence: CASRPRDGYEQYF. CDR3 DNA: TGTGCCAGCAGACCCCGGGACGGATACGAGCAGTACTTC.